This TCR beta chain was documented in a study of shared clonotypes between healthy human individuals. The method was immunoSEQ multiplex PCR; TCRdb's version includes in-frame clones alone and lacks a portion of them. The sample records about 2 million clones, around 95% being singletons. The germline CDR1 and CDR2 sequences are LNHDA and SQIVND (reference sequence). CDR3 length: 13 residues. V was clipped by 6 bases and J by 0 bases, with 6 bases between them. Note on this clone: This specimen includes other DNA sequences encoding the same CDR3.

What was sequenced was naive CD4+ T cells sorted from blood. Specified subset: CD45RA+ positively selected. This chain links TRBV19 with TRBJ1-3; D remains unclear. The sequence derives from a man between 18 and 29 years old in good health. The CDR3 here is CASRSSSGNTIYF. For the CDR3, the DNA is TGTGCCAGTAGGTCAAGCTCTGGAAACACCATATATTTT.